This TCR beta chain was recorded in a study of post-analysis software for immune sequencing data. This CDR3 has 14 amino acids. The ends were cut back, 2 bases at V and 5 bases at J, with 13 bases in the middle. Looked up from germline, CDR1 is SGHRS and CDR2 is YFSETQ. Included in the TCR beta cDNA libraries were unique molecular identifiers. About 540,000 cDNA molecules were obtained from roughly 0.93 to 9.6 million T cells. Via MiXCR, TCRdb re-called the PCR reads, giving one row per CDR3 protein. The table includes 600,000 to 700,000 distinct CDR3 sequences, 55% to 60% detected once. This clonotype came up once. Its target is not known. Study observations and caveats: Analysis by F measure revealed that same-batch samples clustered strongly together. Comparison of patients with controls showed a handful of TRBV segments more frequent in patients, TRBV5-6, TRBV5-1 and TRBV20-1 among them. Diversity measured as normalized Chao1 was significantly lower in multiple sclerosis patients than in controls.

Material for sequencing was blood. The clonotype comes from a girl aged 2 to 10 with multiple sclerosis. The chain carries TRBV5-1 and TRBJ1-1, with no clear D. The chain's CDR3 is CASSFRASGTEAFF. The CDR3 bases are TGCGCCAGCAGCTTTCGGGCCAGCGGGACTGAAGCTTTCTTT.